The clone carrying this T cell receptor beta chain came up once. These data belong to a study of blood T cell repertoires in COVID-19. Turning to the study itself: Donors in the United States, Italy and Spain gave samples during acute or convalescent COVID-19. In each case, the material was cDNA or gDNA derived from T cells, B-cell-depleted T cells, or PBMCs.

How the authors handled the data: From reference gene primer amplification, estimates of nucleated cell counts were derived. The method was immunoSEQ multiplex PCR; TCRdb's version includes in-frame clones alone and lacks a portion of them. V, J and clone size are those of that table, while D and trimming were read from the DNA. The sample holds roughly 260,000 clones, 82% seen once. This clonotype was obtained from a woman aged 18-30 years with acute or convalescent COVID-19. Sequencing was performed on peripheral blood.

CDR3 sequence reads: CSVEAMVSEAFF. CDR3 nucleotide sequence: TGCAGCGTTGAGGCCATGGTTTCTGAAGCTTTCTTT. This sequence joins TRBV29-1 and TRBJ1-1, with D unresolved. Germline values: CDR1 SQVTM, CDR2 ANQGSEA. The V end was cut by 3 bases, the J end by 6 bases, with 11 bases between. This CDR3 has 12 amino acids.